The 5 T cell receptor beta chains below all came from one sample that was sequenced in a study of T cell changes during pregnancy in multiple sclerosis (dated by TCRdb to about 2019). Libraries were made using the immunoSEQ multiplex PCR assay. Held by TCRdb, this immuneACCESS table contains in-frame sequences only and omits some clones. Under half of the omission traces to an unresolved V gene where checked; the cause of the rest is unknown. The sample table holds some 31,000 clones, of which around nine tenths were seen once. 5% to 7.5% of the sample is held by the ten biggest clonotypes. Sequences were derived from CD8+ T cells from peripheral blood mononuclear cells, sampled in the second trimester of pregnancy. All receptors derive from a female donor with multiple sclerosis, enrolled in a pregnancy study.

The chain employs TRBV2 and TRBJ2-7, with 7 bases lining up with TRBD1. Trimming removed 5 bases from V and 4 bases from J; junction bases left unmatched: 14. The germline CDR1 and CDR2 sequences are SNHLY and FYNNEI. This CDR3 has 16 residues. CDR3 residues: CASSNPYRDSQYEQYF. CDR3 DNA: TGTGCCAGCAGTAACCCCTACCGGGACAGCCAATACGAGCAGTACTTC.

The chain employs TRBV10-3 and TRBJ1-2; D ambiguous. Germline V CDR1 and CDR2: ENHRY, SYGVKD. V was shortened by 4 bases and J by 0 bases, with 12 bases between the two germline ends. The CDR3 length is 15 residues. CDR3 DNA sequence: TGTGCCATCAGTGGGGAGGGAGGCGCTAACTATGGCTACACCTTC. Its translation: CAISGEGGANYGYTF.

Relative to its sample, this clone is medium-sized. This sequence joins TRBV25-1 and TRBJ1-2, with 10 bases aligning to TRBD1. Germline CDR1 and CDR2: MGHDK and SYGVNS. J gave up 6 bases and V 2 bases, and 6 bases lay outside the gene matches. There are 15 residues in the CDR3. DNA of the CDR3: TGTGCCAGCAGTGAACCCGGGACAGGGGTGGATGGCTACACCTTC. Amino acid sequence: CASSEPGTGVDGYTF.

V gene TRBV13 combines with J gene TRBJ2-3, with 8 bases fitting TRBD2. The CDR3 consists of 16 residues. Germline-derived CDR1 and CDR2 are PRHDT and FYEKMQ (reference sequence). The ends lost 4 bases at V and 0 bases at J; junction bases unmatched: 6. The CDR3 here is CASSWIAGKSTDTQYF. In nucleotides, the CDR3 is TGTGCCAGCAGCTGGATAGCGGGGAAGAGCACAGATACGCAGTATTTT. The full variable domain, with the rest looked up from reference TRBV13 and TRBJ2-3, is AAGVIQSPRHLIKEKRETATLKCYPIPRHDTVYWYQQGPGQDPQFLISFYEKMQSDKGSIPDRFSAQQFSDYHSELNMSSLELGDSALYFCASSWIAGKSTDTQYFGPGTRLTVL.

The V gene is TRBV4-1, the J gene TRBJ2-1; 9 positions agree with TRBD1. The CDR3 length is 15 residues. The germline gives CDR1 MGHRA, CDR2 YSYEKL. The junction had 3 bases not matched to a gene; V was cut back by 1 base and J by 5 bases. CDR3 in amino acids: CASSQAGTGNNEQFF. The DNA for the CDR3 is TGCGCCAGCAGCCAAGCCGGGACAGGGAACAATGAGCAGTTCTTC.